This TCR beta chain appears in the sequencing data of a study of blood T cell repertoires in COVID-19. Overall study context: Samples taken during acute and convalescent COVID-19 were collected in the United States, Italy and Spain. Sources were T cells, B-cell-depleted T cells, or PBMCs; the material itself was cDNA or gDNA.

Germline V gives CDR1 SEHNR, CDR2 FQNEAQ (reference sequence). V gave up 8 bases and J gave up 0 bases; unmatched junction bases: 4. CDR3 length: 14 residues. This table comes from immunoSEQ multiplex PCR, and its TCRdb copy is limited to in-frame clones, with some not included. The sample shows about half a million clones, 80% to 90% of them seen only once. The source is a human donor in a cohort sampled during active COVID-19. The chain has TRBV7-9 and TRBJ1-5; 7 bases line up with TRBD1. Sequencing was done on a sample of peripheral blood. CDR3 residues: CASGDSYSNQPQHF. The DNA of the CDR3 is TGTGCCAGCGGGGACAGTTATAGCAATCAGCCCCAGCATTTT.